This TCR beta chain was sequenced for a study of blood T cell repertoires in COVID-19 (dated by TCRdb to the early 2020s). Study-level background: The collaborator samples originated in the United States, Italy and Spain and spanned the acute and convalescent phases of COVID-19. The prospective study material was composed of cDNA or gDNA derived from T cells, B-cell-depleted T cells, or PBMCs. Deeply sampled blood TCRbeta repertoires from subjects exposed to, actively infected with, or recovered from COVID-19 were included in the dataset. The repertoires were released in a freely available public database meant as a resource for research on the immune response to SARS-CoV-2. The samples were drawn from two sources: the first 160 participants of the ongoing ImmuneRACE study, and fewer than 1,500 subjects contributed by 6 global collaborators. Sample metadata almost always included a de-identified subject ID, COVID-19 status, age in years and sex. Where available, HLA class I and class II types were obtained from metadata supplied by the sample provider rather than from assay-based typing.

V has 3 bases trimmed and J has 4 bases trimmed; junction bases matching no gene number 2. The germline V gene (reference sequence) provides CDR1 SEHNR and CDR2 FQNEAQ. Counted from cysteine to phenylalanine, this CDR3 has 15 amino acids. Only CDR3 DNA remains: 45 bases, in frame from the first base. Findings and caveats that apply to the study as a whole: The amount of clinical and demographic metadata varied by source and participant and was provided uncurated.

Collaborating institutions collected whole blood in K2EDTA tubes following their own protocols. For TCRbeta analysis, collaborators shipped samples in one of three forms: frozen whole blood, isolated PBMCs, or DNA extracted from either of those sample types. For this clone: What this receptor recognizes is not known. No per-base quality is available; no much larger clone lies one base away.

TCRbeta CDR3 regions were amplified from genomic DNA by means of the immunoSEQ Assay, a bias-controlled multiplex PCR. The paper's processing steps were these. The number of nucleated cells in each sample was estimated from the amplification of reference gene primers within the assay. To quantify the absolute abundance of each unique TCRbeta CDR3 rearrangement, sequence reads were collapsed and filtered. Productive Simpson clonality was computed per sample as the square root of Simpson's diversity index over productive rearrangements. The source is immuneACCESS, and TCRdb retained only in-frame sequences with V and J called. Part of the clones is not carried over; for the studies checked, unresolved V genes explain less than half of this, and the remainder is unexplained. V and J calls and clone size follow that table, whereas D and trimming were derived from the DNA. The sample table lists about 150,000 clones, 80% of them with a count of one. Jointly, the top ten make up over 10% of the sample.

Sample: peripheral blood. This clonotype originated in a man aged 55-75 years with active or convalescent COVID-19. The sequence is built from TRBV7-9 and TRBJ2-3; TRBD2 lines up with 12 middle nucleotides. The DNA sequence is TGTGCCAGCAGCTTGCTAGCGGGAGGGCCAGATACGCAGTATTTT. Translated, it reads CASSLLAGGPDTQYF.